The 21 T cell receptor beta chains reported below all come from one sample, sequenced in a study of blood T cell repertoires in COVID-19. TCRdb keeps only in-frame clones here, not all; method: immunoSEQ multiplex PCR. The table records some 130,000 clones, approximately 79% of them present only once. Specimen: peripheral blood. The source is a man in his sixties with acute or convalescent COVID-19.

The chain uses TRBV9 and TRBJ2-2; 7 positions agree with TRBD2. V shed 2 bases and J 8 bases; nucleotides not matched to a gene: 6. This CDR3 is 14 amino acids long. The germline V gene encodes CDR1 SGDLS and CDR2 YYNGEE. CDR3 bases: TGTGCCAGCAGCGTGGGGGACTATGTTGGGGAGCTGTTTTTT. It codes for CASSVGDYVGELFF.

The chain joins TRBV5-4 to TRBJ2-2; 14 bases line up with TRBD2. V was clipped by 4 bases and J by 3 bases; unmatched bases: 8. Germline CDR1 is SGHNT and CDR2 is YYREEE (reference sequence). The CDR3 is 18 amino acids. CDR3 loop: CASSEGTSGSHYTGELFF. The CDR3 nucleotides read TGTGCCAGCAGCGAAGGGACTAGCGGGAGTCATTACACCGGGGAGCTGTTTTTT.

This clone was observed once. This sequence joins TRBV2 and TRBJ2-1, with a weak D call TRBD2 (7 bases). The V gene lost 5 bases and the J gene lost 9 bases, with 14 bases spanning the gap. The CDR3 spans 13 residues. Looked up from germline, CDR1 is SNHLY and CDR2 is FYNNEI. CDR3 nucleotides: TGTGCCAGCAGTCCAGAGGGGGGGCGTGAGCAGTTCTTC. Protein product: CASSPEGGREQFF.

The CDR3 nucleotides are TGTGCCAGCTCACAAGAAGGGGTCACTGAGCAGTTCTTC. This gives the protein CASSQEGVTEQFF. V usage is TRBV18 and J usage is TRBJ2-1; D might be TRBD1 (5 bases). CDR1 and CDR2 from the germline V gene are KGHSH and LQKENI. CDR3 length: 13 residues. Trimming left V 4 bases short and J 9 bases short, with 13 bases between. The variable domain in full, with the rest retrieved from reference TRBV18 and TRBJ2-1, is NAGVMQNPRHLVRRRGQEARLRCSPMKGHSHVYWYRQLPEEGLKFMVYLQKENIIDESGMPKERFSAEFPKEGPSILRIQQVVRGDSAAYFCASSQEGVTEQFFGPGTRLTVL.

The chain links TRBV5-1 to TRBJ1-2; 8 positions match TRBD1. Per germline, CDR1 SGHRS and CDR2 YFSETQ. V lost 3 bases and J lost 6; bases outside the gene matches: 4. The CDR3 covers 13 residues. In nucleotides, the CDR3 is TGCGCCAGCAGCTCGGACAGGGCCAATGGCTACACCTTC. It translates to CASSSDRANGYTF.

The chain joins TRBV7-3 to TRBJ2-1; 8 nucleotides line up with TRBD2. V was pared by 5 bases and J by 10 bases, with 7 bases of the junction left unmatched. CDR3 length: 13 residues. Germline assignment: CDR1 SGHTA and CDR2 FQGTGA. In DNA form, the CDR3 reads TGTGCCAGCAGCCCCCCGGGGGGGATCGAGCAGTTCTTC. Translating it yields CASSPPGGIEQFF. Full variable domain (outside the CDR3, taken from reference TRBV7-3 and TRBJ2-1): GAGVSQTPSNKVTEKGKYVELRCDPISGHTALYWYRQSLGQGPEFLIYFQGTGAADDSGLPNDRFFAVRPEGSVSTLKIQRTERGDSAVYLCASSPPGGIEQFFGPGTRLTVL.

The chain joins TRBV5-1 to TRBJ2-7; TRBD1 matches 9 bases. Germline V gives CDR1 SGHRS, CDR2 YFSETQ. The CDR3 loop spans 16 amino acids. V trimming: 0 bases; J trimming: 1 base; junction bases outside the gene matches: 5. CDR3 sequence: CASSLEPGQGSYEQYF. DNA for the CDR3: TGCGCCAGCAGCTTGGAACCGGGACAGGGATCCTACGAGCAGTACTTC. The full variable domain, completed using reference TRBV5-1 and TRBJ2-7, is KAGVTQTPRYLIKTRGQQVTLSCSPISGHRSVSWYQQTPGQGLQFLFEYFSETQRNKGNFPGRFSGRQFSNSRSEMNVSTLELGDSALYLCASSLEPGQGSYEQYFGPGTRLTVT.

The chain is built from TRBV12-3 or TRBV12-4 and TRBJ1-5; unclear D gene. The CDR3 consists of 13 residues. Trimming stripped 2 bases from V and 4 bases from J, with 6 bases between. Written as DNA, the CDR3 is TGTGCCAGCAGTTTACAAATGAATCAGCCCCAGCATTTT. Translated: CASSLQMNQPQHF.

The rearrangement uses TRBV5-1 and TRBJ2-1, with 11 bases that match TRBD2. Per the germline V gene, CDR1 is SGHRS and CDR2 is YFSETQ. This CDR3 has 15 residues. V lost 2 bases to trimming and J lost 5 bases; unmatched junction nucleotides: 3. CDR3 protein: CASSFGLAGHNEQFF. As DNA, the CDR3 is TGCGCCAGCAGCTTCGGACTAGCGGGTCACAATGAGCAGTTCTTC. The full variable domain, completed using reference TRBV5-1 and TRBJ2-1, is KAGVTQTPRYLIKTRGQQVTLSCSPISGHRSVSWYQQTPGQGLQFLFEYFSETQRNKGNFPGRFSGRQFSNSRSEMNVSTLELGDSALYLCASSFGLAGHNEQFFGPGTRLTVL.

V gene TRBV27 combines with J gene TRBJ1-2; a weak D match, TRBD1 (6 bases). This CDR3 is 14 amino acids long. Trimming took off 2 bases at V and 4 bases at J, with 11 bases between the two ends. Germline CDR1 reads MNHEY; CDR2 reads SMNVEV (reference sequence). CDR3 nucleotides: TGTGCCAGCAGTTTAAACGGACAGAGCTATGGCTACACCTTC. It encodes CASSLNGQSYGYTF.

The chain combines TRBV7-2 with TRBJ1-3; 11 bases match TRBD1. The CDR3 sequence is 15 residues long. Looked up from germline, CDR1 is SGHTA and CDR2 is FQGNSA. Trimming at V came to 6 bases and at J to 3 bases, leaving 4 bases not matched to a gene. CDR3 sequence reads: CASRAGTGGGNTIYF. The DNA of the CDR3 is TGTGCCAGCAGAGCCGGGACAGGGGGTGGAAACACCATATATTTT.

The chain joins TRBV5-4 to TRBJ2-3; 8 bases line up with TRBD1. Per germline, CDR1 SGHNT and CDR2 YYREEE (reference sequence). The junction had 7 bases not matched to a gene; V was cut back by 4 bases and J by 6 bases. This CDR3 spans 14 amino acids. The CDR3 loop is CASSPGQGKDTQYF. The CDR3 nucleotides are TGTGCCAGCAGCCCCGGACAGGGCAAGGATACGCAGTATTTT.

The J gene is TRBJ1-2, the V gene TRBV20-1; D ambiguous. V dropped 3 bases and J dropped 4 bases, with 12 bases sitting between them. The CDR3 contains 13 residues. Per germline, CDR1 DFQATT and CDR2 SNEGSKA (reference sequence). The CDR3 protein is CSASDSFSYGYTF. In nucleotides, the CDR3 is TGCAGTGCTAGTGACTCTTTCTCCTATGGCTACACCTTC.

This chain joins TRBV5-6 and TRBJ1-3; D might be TRBD1 (5 bases). The germline CDR1 and CDR2 sequences are SGHDT and YYEEEE. Trimming took off 3 bases at V and 3 bases at J, with 13 bases between the two ends. This CDR3 is built from 15 residues. The CDR3 DNA follows: TGTGCCAGCAGCTCTTCGACAGTTTATGGAAACACCATATATTTT. Translating gives CASSSSTVYGNTIYF.

The chain has TRBV4-3 and TRBJ2-5; TRBD2 might be the D (6 bases). Trimming stripped 1 base from V and 6 bases from J, with 15 bases between. The germline CDR1 and CDR2 sequences are LGHNA and YSLEER. The CDR3 contains 15 residues. CDR3 loop: CASSQVDSAGKTQYF. The CDR3 region has the DNA TGCGCCAGCAGCCAAGTGGACTCAGCGGGCAAGACCCAGTACTTC.

This sequence joins TRBV28 and TRBJ2-7, with D possibly TRBD1 on 5 matching bases. Germline CDR1 MDHEN, CDR2 SYDVKM. Trimming stripped 7 bases from V and 2 bases from J, with 15 bases between. The CDR3 totals 14 residues. The CDR3 DNA follows: TGTGCCAGCACTTTGGGGCAGGGCCCCTACGAGCAGTACTTC. This translates into CASTLGQGPYEQYF.

This chain joins TRBV30 and TRBJ1-1; 8 bases map to TRBD1. CDR3 length equals 13 residues. Per the germline V gene, CDR1 is GTSNPN and CDR2 is SVGIG (reference sequence). The junction had 6 bases not matched to a gene; V was cut back by 4 bases and J by 5 bases. The CDR3: CAWTGGEWTEAFF. In DNA, the CDR3 is TGTGCCTGGACAGGGGGCGAGTGGACTGAAGCTTTCTTT.

This chain connects TRBV9 to TRBJ1-1, with D unresolved. Trimming cost V 0 bases and J 4 bases, with 13 bases left between them. The CDR3 contains 15 residues. CDR1 SGDLS and CDR2 YYNGEE come from the germline V gene. The CDR3 protein is CASSVATNYPTEAFF. For the CDR3, the DNA is TGTGCCAGCAGCGTAGCTACAAACTATCCCACTGAAGCTTTCTTT.

This clone was picked up a small number of times. The chain is built from TRBV6-5 and TRBJ1-5; D might be TRBD1 (5 bases). The V gene's germline CDR1 is MNHEY and CDR2 SVGAGI. The CDR3 sequence is 15 residues long. The V and J ends lost 11 bases and 4 bases respectively, with 21 bases between them. The CDR3 sequence is CASLGTGVRNQPQHF. The CDR3 region has the DNA TGTGCCTCCTTAGGGACGGGAGTGCGGAATCAGCCCCAGCATTTT.

This sequence joins TRBV28 and TRBJ2-1, with D possibly TRBD1 on 6 matching bases. Germline CDR1 reads MDHEN; CDR2 reads SYDVKM. V lost 8 bases and J lost 6, with 14 bases in between. The CDR3 sequence is 13 residues long. The CDR3 coding sequence is TGTGCCAGCCTCGAGGGGGTGGGCAATGAGCAGTTCTTC. It codes for CASLEGVGNEQFF.

This chain connects TRBV9 to TRBJ2-1, with 12 bases lining up with TRBD2. V shed 3 bases, J shed 0 bases, and the junction held 4 bases outside the gene matches. CDR3 size: 17 residues. CDR1 is SGDLS and CDR2 is YYNGEE in the germline V gene. CDR3 sequence: CASSAGLAGSSYNEQFF. The CDR3 DNA follows: TGTGCCAGCAGCGCCGGACTAGCGGGGAGCTCCTACAATGAGCAGTTCTTC.